This paragraph reports one T cell receptor beta chain. As yet, its antigen is unknown. These data are taken from a study of OX40 agonist ivuxolimab in advanced cancers. Background on the study: Across the patients, intravenous ivuxolimab was delivered every 2 weeks at 0.01 to 10 mg/kg. Aged roughly 20 to 79 with a mean of roughly 63 years, they were around 79% male. Findings and caveats of the study: Clonal expansion was among the lowest in partial responders at 0.1-3.0 mg/kg, especially CD8+. What antigens the expanded peripheral T cells recognized was never established.

The ends were cut back, 6 bases at V and 11 bases at J, with 12 bases in the middle. This CDR3 spans 11 amino acids. Germline V gene data show CDR1 as LNHDA and CDR2 as SQIVND (reference sequence). The data were produced by immunoSEQ multiplex PCR, yet TCRdb's version contains in-frame clones alone and is incomplete. The sample consists of about 28,000 clones, about 90% of them appearing once. The sequence came from an adult with an advanced solid tumor such as melanoma, head and neck, liver or kidney cancer. The V and J genes are TRBV19 and TRBJ2-3, with no clear D. This specimen was CD4+ or CD8+ T cells sorted from blood, taken in a trial of the OX40 agonist ivuxolimab. The CDR3 DNA follows: TGTGCCAGTAGAGGTGTACCCGGGCAGTATTTT. It yields the protein CASRGVPGQYF.